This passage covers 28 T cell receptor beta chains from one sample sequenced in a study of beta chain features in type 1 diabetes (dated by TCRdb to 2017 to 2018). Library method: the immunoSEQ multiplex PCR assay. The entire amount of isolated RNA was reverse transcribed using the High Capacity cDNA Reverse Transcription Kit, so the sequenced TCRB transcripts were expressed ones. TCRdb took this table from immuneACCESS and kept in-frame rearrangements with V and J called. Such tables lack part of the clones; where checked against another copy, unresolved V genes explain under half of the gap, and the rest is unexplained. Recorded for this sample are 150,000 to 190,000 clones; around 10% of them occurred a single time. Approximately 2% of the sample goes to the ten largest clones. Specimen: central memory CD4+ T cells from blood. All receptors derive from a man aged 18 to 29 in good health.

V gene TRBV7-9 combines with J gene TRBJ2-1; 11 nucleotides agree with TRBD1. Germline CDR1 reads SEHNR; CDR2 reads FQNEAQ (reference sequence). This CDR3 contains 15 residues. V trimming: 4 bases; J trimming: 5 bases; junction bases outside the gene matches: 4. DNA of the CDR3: TGTGCCAGCAGCTACAGGGGACAGGGGGACAATGAGCAGTTCTTC. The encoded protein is CASSYRGQGDNEQFF.

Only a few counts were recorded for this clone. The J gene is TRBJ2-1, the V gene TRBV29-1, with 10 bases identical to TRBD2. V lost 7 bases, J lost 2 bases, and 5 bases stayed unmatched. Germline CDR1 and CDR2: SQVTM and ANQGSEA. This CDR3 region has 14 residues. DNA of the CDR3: TGCAGCGCCCGTAGCGGGAGGACCTACAATGAGCAGTTCTTC. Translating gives CSARSGRTYNEQFF.

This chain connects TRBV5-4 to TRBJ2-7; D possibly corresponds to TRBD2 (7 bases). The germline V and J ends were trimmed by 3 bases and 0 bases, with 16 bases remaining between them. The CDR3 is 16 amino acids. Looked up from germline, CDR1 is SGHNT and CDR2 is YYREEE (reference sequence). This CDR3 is CASSWGGQTSSYEQYF. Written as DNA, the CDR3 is TGTGCCAGCAGCTGGGGGGGGCAGACCAGCTCCTACGAGCAGTACTTC. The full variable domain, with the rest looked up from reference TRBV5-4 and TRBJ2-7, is ETGVTQSPTHLIKTRGQQVTLRCSSQSGHNTVSWYQQALGQGPQFIFQYYREEENGRGNFPPRFSGLQFPNYSSELNVNALELDDSALYLCASSWGGQTSSYEQYFGPGTRLTVT.

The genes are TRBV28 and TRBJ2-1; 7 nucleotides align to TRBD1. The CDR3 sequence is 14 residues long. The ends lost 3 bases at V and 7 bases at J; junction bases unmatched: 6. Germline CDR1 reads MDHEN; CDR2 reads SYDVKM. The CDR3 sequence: CASSFMGRGNEQFF. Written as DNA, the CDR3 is TGTGCCAGCAGTTTCATGGGCAGGGGGAATGAGCAGTTCTTC.

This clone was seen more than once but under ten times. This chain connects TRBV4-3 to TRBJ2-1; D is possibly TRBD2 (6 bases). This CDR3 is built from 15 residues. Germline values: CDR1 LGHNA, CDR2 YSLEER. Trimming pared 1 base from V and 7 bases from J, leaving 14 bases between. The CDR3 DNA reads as TGCGCCAGCAGCCAAGTAGCGGTCAGAAGGAATGAGCAGTTCTTC. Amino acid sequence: CASSQVAVRRNEQFF.

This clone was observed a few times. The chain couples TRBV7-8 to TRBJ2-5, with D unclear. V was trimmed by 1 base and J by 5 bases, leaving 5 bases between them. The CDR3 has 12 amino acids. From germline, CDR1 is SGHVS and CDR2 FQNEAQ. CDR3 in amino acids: CASSLGWETQYF. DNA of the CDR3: TGTGCCAGCAGCTTAGGATGGGAGACCCAGTACTTC.

This CDR3 is CASSRGGENSPLHF. The CDR3 DNA reads as TGTGCCAGCTCACGGGGAGGTGAGAATTCACCCCTCCACTTT. The chain links TRBV18 to TRBJ1-6; D is undetermined. The V gene's germline CDR1 is KGHSH and CDR2 LQKENI. Deletions cut 4 bases from V and 7 bases from J, with 11 bases between. The CDR3 consists of 14 residues.

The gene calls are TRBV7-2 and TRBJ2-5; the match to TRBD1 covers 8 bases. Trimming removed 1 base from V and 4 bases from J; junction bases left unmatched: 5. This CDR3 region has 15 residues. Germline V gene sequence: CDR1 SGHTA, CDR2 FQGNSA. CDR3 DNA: TGTGCCAGCAGCTTAGGACAGGGGAACGGAGAGACCCAGTACTTC. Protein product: CASSLGQGNGETQYF.

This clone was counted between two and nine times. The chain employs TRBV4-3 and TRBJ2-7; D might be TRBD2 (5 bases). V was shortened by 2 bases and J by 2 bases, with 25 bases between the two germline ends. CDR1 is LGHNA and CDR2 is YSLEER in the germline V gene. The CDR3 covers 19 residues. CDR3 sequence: CASSQSRNSRAAPAYEQYF. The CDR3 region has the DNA TGCGCCAGCAGCCAATCCAGAAATTCGAGGGCTGCGCCGGCCTACGAGCAGTACTTC.

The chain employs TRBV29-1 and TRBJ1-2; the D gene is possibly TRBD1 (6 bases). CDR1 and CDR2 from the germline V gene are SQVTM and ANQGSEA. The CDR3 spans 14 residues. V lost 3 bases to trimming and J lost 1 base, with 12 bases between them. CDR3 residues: CSVEEDRDNYGYTF. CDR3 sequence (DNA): TGCAGCGTTGAGGAGGACAGAGATAACTATGGCTACACCTTC.

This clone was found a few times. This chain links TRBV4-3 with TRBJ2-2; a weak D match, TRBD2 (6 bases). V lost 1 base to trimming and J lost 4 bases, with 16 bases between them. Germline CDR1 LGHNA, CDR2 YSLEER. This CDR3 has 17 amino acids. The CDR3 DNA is TGCGCCAGCAGCCAAGCCTTAGGCGGGACGAGCACCGGGGAGCTGTTTTTT. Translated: CASSQALGGTSTGELFF.

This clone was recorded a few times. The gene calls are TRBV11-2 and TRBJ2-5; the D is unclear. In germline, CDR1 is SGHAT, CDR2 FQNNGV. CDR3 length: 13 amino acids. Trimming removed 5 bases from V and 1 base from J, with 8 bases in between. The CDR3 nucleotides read TGTGCCAGCAGCACGTCCATCCAAGAGACCCAGTACTTC. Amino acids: CASSTSIQETQYF.

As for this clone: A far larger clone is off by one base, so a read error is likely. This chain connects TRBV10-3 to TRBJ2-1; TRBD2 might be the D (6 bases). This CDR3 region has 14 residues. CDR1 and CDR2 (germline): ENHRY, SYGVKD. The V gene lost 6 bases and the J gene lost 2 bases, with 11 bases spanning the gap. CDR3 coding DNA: TGTGCCATCAGGCGGGGATTGGCCTACAATGAGCAGTTCTTC. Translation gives CAIRRGLAYNEQFF.

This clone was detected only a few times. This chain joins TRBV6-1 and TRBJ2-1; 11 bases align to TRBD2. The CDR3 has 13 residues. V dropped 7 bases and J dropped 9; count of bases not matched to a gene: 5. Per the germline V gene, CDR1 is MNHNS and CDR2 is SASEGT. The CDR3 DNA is TGTGCCAGCAAACTAGCGGGGGTCGGTGAGCAGTTCTTC. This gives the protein CASKLAGVGEQFF.

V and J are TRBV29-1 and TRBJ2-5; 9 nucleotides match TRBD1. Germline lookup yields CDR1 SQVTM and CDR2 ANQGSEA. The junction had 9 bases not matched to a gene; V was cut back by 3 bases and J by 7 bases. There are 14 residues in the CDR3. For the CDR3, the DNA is TGCAGCGTTGACACAGGGGGCGGAGGGGTGACCCAGTACTTC. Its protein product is CSVDTGGGGVTQYF. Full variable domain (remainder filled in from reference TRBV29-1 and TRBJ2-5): SAVISQKPSRDICQRGTSLTIQCQVDSQVTMMFWYRQQPGQSLTLIATANQGSEATYESGFVIDKFPISRPNLTFSTLTVSNMSPEDSSIYLCSVDTGGGGVTQYFGPGTRLLVL.

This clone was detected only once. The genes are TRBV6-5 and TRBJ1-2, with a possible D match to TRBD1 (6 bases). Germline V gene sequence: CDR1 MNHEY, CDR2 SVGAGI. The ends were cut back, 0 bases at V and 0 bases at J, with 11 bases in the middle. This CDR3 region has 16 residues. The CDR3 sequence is CASSYSSAGANYGYTF. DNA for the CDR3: TGTGCCAGCAGTTACTCCAGCGCAGGGGCTAACTATGGCTACACCTTC.

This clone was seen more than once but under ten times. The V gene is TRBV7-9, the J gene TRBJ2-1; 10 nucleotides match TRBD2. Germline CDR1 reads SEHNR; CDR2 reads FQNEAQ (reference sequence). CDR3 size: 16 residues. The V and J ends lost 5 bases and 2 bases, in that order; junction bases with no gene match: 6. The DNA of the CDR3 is TGTGCCAGCAGCGTTATAGCGGGAGGCACCTACAATGAGCAGTTCTTC. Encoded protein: CASSVIAGGTYNEQFF. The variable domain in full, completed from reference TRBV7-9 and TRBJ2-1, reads DTGVSQNPRHKITKRGQNVTFRCDPISEHNRLYWYRQTLGQGPEFLTYFQNEAQLEKSRLLSDRFSAERPKGSFSTLEIQRTEQGDSAMYLCASSVIAGGTYNEQFFGPGTRLTVL.

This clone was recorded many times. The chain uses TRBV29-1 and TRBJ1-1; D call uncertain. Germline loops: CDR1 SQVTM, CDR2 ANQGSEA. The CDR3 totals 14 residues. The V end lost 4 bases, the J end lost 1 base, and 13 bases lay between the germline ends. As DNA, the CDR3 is TGCAGCGTTGCTTTAAAGTCAGGGAACACTGAAGCTTTCTTT. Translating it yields CSVALKSGNTEAFF.

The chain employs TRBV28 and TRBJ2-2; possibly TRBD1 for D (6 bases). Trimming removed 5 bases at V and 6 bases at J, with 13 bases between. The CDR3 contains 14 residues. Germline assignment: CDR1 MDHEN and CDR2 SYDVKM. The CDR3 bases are TGTGCCAGCAGTGGAACAGGGTCCGCCGGGGAGCTGTTTTTT. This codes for CASSGTGSAGELFF.

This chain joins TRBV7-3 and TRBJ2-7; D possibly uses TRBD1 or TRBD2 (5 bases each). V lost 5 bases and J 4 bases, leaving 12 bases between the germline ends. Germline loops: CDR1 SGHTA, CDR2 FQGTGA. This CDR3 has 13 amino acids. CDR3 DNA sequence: TGTGCCAGCAGCCTCCGGGACGGTTACGAGCAGTACTTC. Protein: CASSLRDGYEQYF.

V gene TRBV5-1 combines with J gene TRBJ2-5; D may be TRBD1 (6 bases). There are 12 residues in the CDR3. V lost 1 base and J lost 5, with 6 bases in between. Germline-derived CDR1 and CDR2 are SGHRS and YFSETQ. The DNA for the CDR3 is TGCGCCAGCAGCTTGCAGGGGGAGACCCAGTACTTC. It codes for CASSLQGETQYF.

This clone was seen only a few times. The DNA for the CDR3 is TGTGCCAGTAGCCTTAACCTGAGGTCCTCCTACGAGCAGTACTTC. This translates into CASSLNLRSSYEQYF. The chain couples TRBV19 to TRBJ2-7; unclear D gene. V was trimmed by 6 bases and J by 0 bases, leaving 15 bases between them. The CDR3 consists of 15 residues. Germline V CDR1 and CDR2: LNHDA, SQIVND (reference sequence).

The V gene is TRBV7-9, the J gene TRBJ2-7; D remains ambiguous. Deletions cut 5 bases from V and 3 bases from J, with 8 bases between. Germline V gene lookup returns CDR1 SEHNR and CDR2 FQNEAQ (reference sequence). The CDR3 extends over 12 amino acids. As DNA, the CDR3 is TGTGCCAGCAGCGACGTGAGCTACGAGCAGTACTTC. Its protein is CASSDVSYEQYF.

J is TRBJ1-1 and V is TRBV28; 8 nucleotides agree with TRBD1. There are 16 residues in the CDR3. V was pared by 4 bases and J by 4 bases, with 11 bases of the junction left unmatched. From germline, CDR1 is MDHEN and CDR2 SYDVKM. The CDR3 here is CASSSGQGYGGTEAFF. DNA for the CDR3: TGTGCCAGCAGTTCTGGACAGGGATATGGAGGCACTGAAGCTTTCTTT.

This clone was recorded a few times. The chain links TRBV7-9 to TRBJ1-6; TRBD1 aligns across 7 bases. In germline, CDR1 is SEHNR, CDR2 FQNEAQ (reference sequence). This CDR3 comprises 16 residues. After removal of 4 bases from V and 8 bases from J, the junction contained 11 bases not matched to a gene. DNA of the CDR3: TGTGCCAGCAGCTCTCCGCCCGGGACAGCCTATTCACCCCTCCACTTT. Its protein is CASSSPPGTAYSPLHF.

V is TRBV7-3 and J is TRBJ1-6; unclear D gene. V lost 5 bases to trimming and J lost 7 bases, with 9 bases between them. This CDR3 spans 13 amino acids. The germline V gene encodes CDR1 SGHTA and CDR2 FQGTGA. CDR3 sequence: CASSPDGNSPLHF. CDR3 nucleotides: TGTGCCAGCAGCCCGGACGGCAATTCACCCCTCCACTTT.

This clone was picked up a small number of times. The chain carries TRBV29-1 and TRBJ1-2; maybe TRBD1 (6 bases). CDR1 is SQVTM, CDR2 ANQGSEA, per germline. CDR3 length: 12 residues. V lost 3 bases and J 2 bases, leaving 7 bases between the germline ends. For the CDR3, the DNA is TGCAGCGTTGACGGACAGAACTATGGCTACACCTTC. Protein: CSVDGQNYGYTF. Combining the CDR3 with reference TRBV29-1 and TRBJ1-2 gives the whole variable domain SAVISQKPSRDICQRGTSLTIQCQVDSQVTMMFWYRQQPGQSLTLIATANQGSEATYESGFVIDKFPISRPNLTFSTLTVSNMSPEDSSIYLCSVDGQNYGYTFGSGTRLTVV.

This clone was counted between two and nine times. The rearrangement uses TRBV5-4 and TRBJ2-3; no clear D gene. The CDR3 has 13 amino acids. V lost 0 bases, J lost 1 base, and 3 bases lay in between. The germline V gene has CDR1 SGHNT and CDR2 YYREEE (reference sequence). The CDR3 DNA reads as TGTGCCAGCAGCTTGGAACGCACAGATACGCAGTATTTT. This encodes CASSLERTDTQYF.